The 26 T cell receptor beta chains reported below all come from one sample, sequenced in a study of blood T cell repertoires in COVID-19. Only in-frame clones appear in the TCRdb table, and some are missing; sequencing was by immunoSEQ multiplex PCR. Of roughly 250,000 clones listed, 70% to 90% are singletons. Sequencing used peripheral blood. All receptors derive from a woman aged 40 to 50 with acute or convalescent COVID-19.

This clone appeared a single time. The CDR3 is CASSQDWAGDRQPQHF. The CDR3 coding sequence is TGCGCCAGCAGCCAAGATTGGGCAGGGGACCGACAGCCCCAGCATTTT. The chain employs TRBV4-1 and TRBJ1-5; weak D call: TRBD1 (6 bases). Germline V gene lookup returns CDR1 MGHRA and CDR2 YSYEKL. With 0 bases removed from V and 7 bases from J, the gap between germline ends came to 16 bases. CDR3 length: 16 amino acids.

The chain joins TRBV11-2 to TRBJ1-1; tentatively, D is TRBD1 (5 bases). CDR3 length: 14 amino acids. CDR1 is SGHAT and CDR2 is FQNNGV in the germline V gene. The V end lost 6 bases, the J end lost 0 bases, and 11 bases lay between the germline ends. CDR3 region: CASSAQGVNTEAFF. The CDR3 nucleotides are TGTGCCAGCAGTGCGCAGGGCGTGAACACTGAAGCTTTCTTT. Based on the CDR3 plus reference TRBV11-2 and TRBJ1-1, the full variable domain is EAGVAQSPRYKIIEKRQSVAFWCNPISGHATLYWYQQILGQGPKLLIQFQNNGVVDDSQLPKDRFSAERLKGVDSTLKIQPAKLEDSAVYLCASSAQGVNTEAFFGQGTRLTVV.

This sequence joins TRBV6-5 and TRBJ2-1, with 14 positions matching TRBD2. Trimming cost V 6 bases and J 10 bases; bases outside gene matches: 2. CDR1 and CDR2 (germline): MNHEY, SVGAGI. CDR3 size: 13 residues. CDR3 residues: CASRGLAGAEQFF. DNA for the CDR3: TGTGCCAGCAGGGGACTAGCGGGGGCCGAGCAGTTCTTC.

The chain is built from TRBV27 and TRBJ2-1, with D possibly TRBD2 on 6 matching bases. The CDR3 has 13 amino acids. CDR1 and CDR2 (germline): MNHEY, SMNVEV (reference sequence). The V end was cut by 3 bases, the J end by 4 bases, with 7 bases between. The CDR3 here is CASSFREYNEQFF. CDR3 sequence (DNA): TGTGCCAGCAGTTTTCGGGAGTACAATGAGCAGTTCTTC.

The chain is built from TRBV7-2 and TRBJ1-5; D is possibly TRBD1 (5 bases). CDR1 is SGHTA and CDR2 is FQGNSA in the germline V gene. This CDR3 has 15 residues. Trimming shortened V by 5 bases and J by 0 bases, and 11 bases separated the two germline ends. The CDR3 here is CASSATGYSNQPQHF. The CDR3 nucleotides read TGTGCCAGCAGCGCTACAGGCTATAGCAATCAGCCCCAGCATTTT.

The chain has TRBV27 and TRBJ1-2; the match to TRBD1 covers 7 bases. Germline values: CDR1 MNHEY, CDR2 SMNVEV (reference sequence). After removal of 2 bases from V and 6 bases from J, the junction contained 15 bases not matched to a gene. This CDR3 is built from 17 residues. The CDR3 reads CASSLKVPTGYPHGYTF. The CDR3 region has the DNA TGTGCCAGCAGTTTAAAGGTCCCGACAGGGTATCCCCATGGCTACACCTTC.

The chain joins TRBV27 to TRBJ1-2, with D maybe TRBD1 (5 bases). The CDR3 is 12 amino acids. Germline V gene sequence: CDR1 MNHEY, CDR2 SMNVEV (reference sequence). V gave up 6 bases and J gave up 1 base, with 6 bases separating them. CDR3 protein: CASSDSNYGYTF. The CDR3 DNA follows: TGTGCCAGCAGCGACAGTAACTATGGCTACACCTTC.

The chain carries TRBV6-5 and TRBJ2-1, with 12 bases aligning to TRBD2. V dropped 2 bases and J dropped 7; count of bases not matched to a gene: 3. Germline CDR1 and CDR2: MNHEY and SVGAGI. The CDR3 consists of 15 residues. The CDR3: CASSYGLAGLNEQFF. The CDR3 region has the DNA TGTGCCAGCAGTTACGGACTAGCGGGGCTGAATGAGCAGTTCTTC.

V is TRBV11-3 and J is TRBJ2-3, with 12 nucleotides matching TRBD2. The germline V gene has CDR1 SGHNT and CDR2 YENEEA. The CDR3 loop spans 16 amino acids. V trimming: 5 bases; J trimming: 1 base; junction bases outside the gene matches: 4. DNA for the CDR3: TGTGCCAGCAGCAAAGGGACTAGCGGGCGCACAGATACGCAGTATTTT. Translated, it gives CASSKGTSGRTDTQYF. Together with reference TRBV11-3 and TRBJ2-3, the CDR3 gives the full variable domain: EAGVVQSPRYKIIEKKQPVAFWCNPISGHNTLYWYLQNLGQGPELLIRYENEEAVDDSQLPKDRFSAERLKGVDSTLKIQPAELGDSAVYLCASSKGTSGRTDTQYFGPGTRLTVL.

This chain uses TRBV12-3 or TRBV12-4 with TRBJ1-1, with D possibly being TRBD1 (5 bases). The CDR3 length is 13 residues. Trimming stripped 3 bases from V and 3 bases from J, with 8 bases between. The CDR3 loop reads CASSFGGDTEAFF. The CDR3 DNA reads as TGTGCCAGCAGTTTTGGGGGGGACACTGAAGCTTTCTTT.

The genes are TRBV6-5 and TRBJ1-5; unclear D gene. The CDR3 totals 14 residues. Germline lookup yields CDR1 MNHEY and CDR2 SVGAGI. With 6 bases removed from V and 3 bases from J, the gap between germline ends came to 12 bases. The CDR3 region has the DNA TGTGCCAGCAGGGGCCGCTATCTCAATCAGCCCCAGCATTTT. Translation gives CASRGRYLNQPQHF.

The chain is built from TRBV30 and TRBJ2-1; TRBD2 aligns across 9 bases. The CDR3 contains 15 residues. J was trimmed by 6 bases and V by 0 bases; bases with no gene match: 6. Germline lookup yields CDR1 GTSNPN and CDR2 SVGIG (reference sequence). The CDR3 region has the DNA TGTGCCTGGAGTGTACGCAGTAGCGGGGGCAATGAGCAGTTCTTC. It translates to CAWSVRSSGGNEQFF.

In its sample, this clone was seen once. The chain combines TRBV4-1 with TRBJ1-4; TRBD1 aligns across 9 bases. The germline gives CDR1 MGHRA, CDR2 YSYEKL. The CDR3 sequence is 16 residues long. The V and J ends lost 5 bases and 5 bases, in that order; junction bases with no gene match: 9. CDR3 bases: TGCGCCAGCAGCGTCCGGACAGGGGCGATCAATGAAAAACTGTTTTTT. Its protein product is CASSVRTGAINEKLFF.

The CDR3 bases are TGCAGCGTTGAAGATGGAGCCGCGCAGATCTATGGCTACACCTTC. Translation: CSVEDGAAQIYGYTF. The chain combines TRBV29-1 with TRBJ1-2; D not resolved. The CDR3 has 15 amino acids. The V gene lost 0 bases and the J gene lost 4 bases, with 15 bases spanning the gap. The germline CDR1 and CDR2 sequences are SQVTM and ANQGSEA.

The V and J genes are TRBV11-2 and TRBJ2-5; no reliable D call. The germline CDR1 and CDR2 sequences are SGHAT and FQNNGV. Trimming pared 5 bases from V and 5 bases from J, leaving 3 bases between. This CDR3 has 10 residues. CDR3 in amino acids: CASSGETQYF. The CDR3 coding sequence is TGTGCCAGCAGCGGCGAGACCCAGTACTTC.

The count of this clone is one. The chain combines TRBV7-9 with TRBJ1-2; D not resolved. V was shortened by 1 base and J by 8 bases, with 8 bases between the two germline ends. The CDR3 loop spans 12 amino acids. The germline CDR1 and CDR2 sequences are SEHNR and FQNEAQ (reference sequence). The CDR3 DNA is TGTGCCAGCAGCTTAGATGTCGAGGGCTACACCTTC. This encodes CASSLDVEGYTF.

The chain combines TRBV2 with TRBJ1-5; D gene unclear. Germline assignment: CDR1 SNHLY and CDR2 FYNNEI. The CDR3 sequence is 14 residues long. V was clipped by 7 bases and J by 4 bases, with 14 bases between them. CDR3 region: CASIDRLQNQPQHF. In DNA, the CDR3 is TGTGCCAGCATAGATAGACTCCAAAATCAGCCCCAGCATTTT.

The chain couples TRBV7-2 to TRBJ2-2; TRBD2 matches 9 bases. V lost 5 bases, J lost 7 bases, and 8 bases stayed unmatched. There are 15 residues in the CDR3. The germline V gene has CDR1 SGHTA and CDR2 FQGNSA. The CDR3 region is CASSNAGGQGGELFF. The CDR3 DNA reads TGTGCCAGCAGCAACGCGGGGGGGCAAGGCGGGGAGCTGTTTTTT.

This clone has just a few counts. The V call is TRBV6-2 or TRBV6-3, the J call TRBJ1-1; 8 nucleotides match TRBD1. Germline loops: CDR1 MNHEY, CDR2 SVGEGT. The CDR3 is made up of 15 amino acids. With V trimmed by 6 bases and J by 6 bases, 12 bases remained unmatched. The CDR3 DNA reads TGTGCCAGCAGCCAACCAGTCAGGGGGCTTGCTGAAGCTTTCTTT. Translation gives CASSQPVRGLAEAFF.

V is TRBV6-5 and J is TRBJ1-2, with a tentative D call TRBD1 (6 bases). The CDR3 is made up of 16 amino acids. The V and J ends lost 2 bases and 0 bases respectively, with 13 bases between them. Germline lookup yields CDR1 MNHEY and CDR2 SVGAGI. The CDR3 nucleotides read TGTGCCAGCAGTTACGTCGGGGGGCCCGCTAACTATGGCTACACCTTC. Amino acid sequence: CASSYVGGPANYGYTF.

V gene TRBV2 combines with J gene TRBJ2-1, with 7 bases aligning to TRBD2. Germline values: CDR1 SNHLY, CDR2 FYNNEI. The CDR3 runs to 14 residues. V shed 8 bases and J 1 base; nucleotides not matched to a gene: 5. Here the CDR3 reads CASWPGGSYNEQFF. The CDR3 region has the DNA TGTGCCAGCTGGCCGGGGGGATCCTACAATGAGCAGTTCTTC.

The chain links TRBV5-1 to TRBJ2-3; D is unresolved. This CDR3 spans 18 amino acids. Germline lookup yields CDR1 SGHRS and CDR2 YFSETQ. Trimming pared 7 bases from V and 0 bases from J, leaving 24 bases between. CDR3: CASRLGWAHQSSTDTQYF. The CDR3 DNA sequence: TGCGCCAGCCGTCTCGGATGGGCCCACCAATCTAGCACAGATACGCAGTATTTT.

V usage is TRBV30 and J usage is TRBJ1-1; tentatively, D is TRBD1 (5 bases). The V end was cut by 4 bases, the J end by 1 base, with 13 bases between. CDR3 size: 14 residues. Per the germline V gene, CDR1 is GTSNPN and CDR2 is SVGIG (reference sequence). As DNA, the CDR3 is TGTGCCTGGAAGGCCGGGGGGAGGAACACTGAAGCTTTCTTT. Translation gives CAWKAGGRNTEAFF.

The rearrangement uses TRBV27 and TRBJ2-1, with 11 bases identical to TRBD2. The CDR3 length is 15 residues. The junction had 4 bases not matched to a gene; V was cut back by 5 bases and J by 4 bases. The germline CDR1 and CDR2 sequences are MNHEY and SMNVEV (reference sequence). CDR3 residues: CASSIAGGPYNEQFF. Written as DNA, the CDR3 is TGTGCCAGCAGTATAGCGGGGGGGCCATACAATGAGCAGTTCTTC.

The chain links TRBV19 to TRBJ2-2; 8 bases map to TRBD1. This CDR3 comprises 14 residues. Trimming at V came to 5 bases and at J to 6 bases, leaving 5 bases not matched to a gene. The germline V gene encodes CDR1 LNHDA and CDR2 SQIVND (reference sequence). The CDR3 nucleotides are TGTGCCAGTAGTGTGGACAGGGCGGCCGGGGAGCTGTTTTTT. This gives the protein CASSVDRAAGELFF.

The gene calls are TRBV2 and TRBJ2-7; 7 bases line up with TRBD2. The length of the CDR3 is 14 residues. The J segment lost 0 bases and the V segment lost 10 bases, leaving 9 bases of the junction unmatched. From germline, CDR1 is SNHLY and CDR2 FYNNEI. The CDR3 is CATQWRGSSYEQYV. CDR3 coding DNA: TGTGCCACCCAATGGCGGGGGAGCTCCTACGAGCAGTACGTC.